This TCR beta chain derives from a study of blood T cell repertoires in COVID-19. Produced via immunoSEQ multiplex PCR; TCRdb's table is partial and in-frame only. The profile shows about 99,000 clones, 90% to 95% of them singletons. Germline values: CDR1 KGHSH, CDR2 LQKENI. V lost 3 bases and J lost 4, with 9 bases in between. The CDR3 length is 14 residues. The sequenced sample consisted of peripheral blood. This chain links TRBV18 with TRBJ1-4; D perhaps matches TRBD1 (5 bases). The receptor was derived from a human donor in a cohort sampled during active COVID-19. In DNA, the CDR3 is TGTGCCAGCTCACCGGCGGGGGGTAATGAAAAACTGTTTTTT. As protein: CASSPAGGNEKLFF.